The following is a T cell receptor (beta chain) sequence with its context. What it binds is unknown. The data were produced by immunoSEQ multiplex PCR, yet TCRdb's version contains in-frame clones alone and is incomplete. The sample holds some 350,000 clones, just over 90% seen once. The length of the CDR3 is 15 residues. Trimming left V 0 bases short and J 4 bases short, with 10 bases between. Germline CDR1 LGHNA, CDR2 YSLEER. The sample is drawn from a study of Ad26.COV2.S vaccination and SARS-CoV-2 variants. Findings and caveats of the study: Assessments of TCR breadth and depth may have underestimated the total T cell responses. Placebo recipients and vaccine recipients were similar in non-spike TCR breadth. The study found higher spike-specific TCR breadth in vaccine than placebo recipients.

The TCR originated in a human donor who had recovered from COVID-19. V is TRBV4-3 and J is TRBJ1-5; D gene ambiguous. The starting material was peripheral blood, obtained after recovery from COVID-19. The DNA of the CDR3 is TGCGCCAGCAGCCAAGAGAGGGTACGAAATCAGCCCCAGCATTTT. Its translation: CASSQERVRNQPQHF.